This T cell receptor (beta chain) was captured in a study of blood T cells in healthy people across ages (dated by TCRdb to between 2015 and 2016). Study-level background: In model experiments, template switching captured roughly one uniquely barcoded TCR beta cDNA molecule for every two T cells. Using deep sequencing normalized with unique cDNA molecular identifiers, the study measured how TCR beta repertoire diversity changes with age. The donors were split into four age groups: young (average about 16 years), middle-aged (nearly 40), aged (62) and long-lived (approximately 80). To avoid experimental bias, donors of different ages were distributed randomly across sequencing lanes. Two additional independent replicas of 1 million unique cDNA reads from the same blood draw were analyzed for two donors (one aged 18 to 30 and one aged 80 or older).

Donors were approximately 42 systemically healthy Caucasian individuals from Russia aged about 6 to 100 years. Each donor gave about 10 milliliters of peripheral blood, drawn into EDTA-treated Vacutainer tubes. PBMCs were isolated by Ficoll-Paque density-gradient centrifugation, with at least 7 million obtained per sample. Trizol reagent was used to extract total RNA from PBMCs, with at least 6 micrograms per sample. Naive CD45RAhigh/CD27high T cell percentages were measured by flow cytometry on a PBMC aliquot from every donor. The library was made by 5' RACE. Sequencing was carried out with an Illumina HiSeq 2500. The second PCR ran for about 7 to 11 cycles and used a J-beta primer mix along with a sample-barcoded 5' primer. A unique molecular identifier was introduced onto each TCR beta cDNA molecule by a template-switch 5' adaptor carrying 12 random nucleotides. At least 2.5 million CDR3-containing paired-end reads were obtained from each sample. The Mint cDNA synthesis kit, primed by a TRBC-specific oligonucleotide, was used to synthesize first-strand cDNA from all RNA. Following uracil-DNA glycosylase treatment, all cDNA underwent a first 18-cycle PCR with the universal primers M1SS and BC2_uni_R. As for the original processing: Each sample was normalized by randomly selecting 1 million high-quality reads, each carrying a distinct molecular identifier. Instead of being binned into consensus sequences, reads with shared molecular identifiers were discarded. MiTCR, set to a Q25 quality threshold and the strictest error-elimination algorithm, was used for CDR3 identification, clonotype clustering and error correction. A nonparametric unseen species model with Euler transformation was used to estimate a lower bound on total TCR beta diversity. In TCRdb, the public reads were trimmed at Q25 with fastp and aligned with MiXCR, with productive beta chains retained. Every entry covers one CDR3 protein and lists the most common genes and DNA from its rows. The V and J calls and clone size come from TCRdb's table, not from the authors' own analysis. This sample comprises around 1,500,000 distinct CDR3 sequences, approximately 30% of them detected only once. The ten largest clones represent 7% to 9% of the sample.

As for this clonotype: Its antigen specificity is not known. No per-base quality is available; no much larger clone lies one base away.

General findings and caveats noted by the study authors: Total diversity estimates from one million sequenced T cells were considered lower bounds and underestimates. The long-lived group showed more naive CD4+ T cells, fewer expanded clones and increased TCR diversity than the aged group, suggesting age selection. Because the CMV infection status of the donors was unknown, age-related changes in expanded clonotypes may potentially have been confounded. Observed TCR beta diversity per million T cells fell roughly linearly with age, and a significant reduction was already apparent by age roughly 40. Bulk unsorted PBMC profiling prevented conclusive comparison of naive and antigen-experienced compartments. A strong correlation was found between observed TCR beta diversity and the percentage of naive T cells measured by flow cytometry.

The sequence was collected from a woman aged 25 to 39 in good health. Sequenced material: blood.

The sequence in DNA is TGTGCCAGCAGCCAAGATCATGAACGTGATGAGCAGTTCTTC. Translated, this is CASSQDHERDEQFF. In this chain, TRBV4-2 is recombined with TRBJ2-1; the D gene is unclear. V loses 0 bases of germline sequence and J loses 8 bases, and the interval between the two ends is 11 bases. The CDR3 runs 14 amino acids, cysteine and phenylalanine included. Only CDR3 DNA remains: 42 bases, in frame from the first base. Taken from the germline V gene, the CDR1 and CDR2 loops are LGHNA and YNFKEQ.